Here is one TCR beta chain with its context. Its antigen is unidentified. Germline V gene sequence: CDR1 LNHDA, CDR2 SQIVND (reference sequence). The ends lost 3 bases at V and 2 bases at J; junction bases unmatched: 17. This CDR3 has 19 amino acids. Assay: immunoSEQ multiplex PCR; the TCRdb copy retains only in-frame clones and omits some. Seen here are around 11,000 clones, around 90% observed once, and the top ten hold about 24%. Time point noted: week 3, after first cycle of checkpoint inhibitor. At 12 weeks after first infusion, RECIST 1.1 defined response for most patients. Patients with prior systemic cancer treatment, concomitant immunosuppressants, or other active malignancies were excluded. The data stem from a study of blood T cell dynamics during melanoma immunotherapy. In the study overall: Standard first-line treatment here was pembrolizumab or nivolumab plus ipilimumab in metastatic melanoma. General study findings and limits: At W3, later disease-control patients showed bifurcated PBMC repertoire changes, unlike progressors.

The origin of this receptor is a human donor with melanoma. The chain recombines TRBV19 with TRBJ2-5; 8 bases match TRBD1. The material was blood, obtained from a patient treated with checkpoint blockade. CDR3 coding DNA: TGTGCCAGTAGTATTTTGGACAGGGAATTCTCTCCCCCTCAAGAGACCCAGTACTTC. Encoded protein: CASSILDREFSPPQETQYF.